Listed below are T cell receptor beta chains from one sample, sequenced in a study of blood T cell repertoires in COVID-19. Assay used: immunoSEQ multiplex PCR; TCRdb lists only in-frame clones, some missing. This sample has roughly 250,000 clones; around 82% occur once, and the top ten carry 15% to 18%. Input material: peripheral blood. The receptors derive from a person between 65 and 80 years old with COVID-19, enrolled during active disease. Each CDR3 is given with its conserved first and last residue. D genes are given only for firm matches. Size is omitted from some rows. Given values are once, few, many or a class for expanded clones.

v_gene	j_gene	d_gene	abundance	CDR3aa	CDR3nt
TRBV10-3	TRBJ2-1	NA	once	CAISEQTNEQFF	TGTGCCATCAGTGAACAAACCAATGAGCAGTTCTTC
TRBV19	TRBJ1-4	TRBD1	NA	CASTSSRDRVEKLFF	TGTGCCAGTACCTCGAGCCGGGACAGGGTCGAAAAACTGTTTTTT
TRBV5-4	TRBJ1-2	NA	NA	CASSSPGEPYGYTF	TGTGCCAGCAGTTCTCCCGGGGAACCCTATGGCTACACCTTC
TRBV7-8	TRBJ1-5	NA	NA	CASSLETGGVNQPQHF	TGTGCCAGCAGCTTAGAGACGGGGGGGGTGAATCAGCCCCAGCATTTT
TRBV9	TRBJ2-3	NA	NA	CASSFAGAWKDTQYF	TGTGCCAGCAGCTTCGCGGGGGCCTGGAAAGATACGCAGTATTTT
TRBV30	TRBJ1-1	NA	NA	CAWKGNQYNTEAFF	TGTGCCTGGAAGGGGAACCAGTACAACACTGAAGCTTTCTTT
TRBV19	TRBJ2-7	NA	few	CASSIVSGDYEQYF	TGTGCCAGTAGTATAGTCTCGGGGGACTACGAGCAGTACTTC
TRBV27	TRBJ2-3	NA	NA	CASSTSTGLADTQYF	TGTGCCAGCAGCACAAGTACCGGGTTGGCAGATACGCAGTATTTT
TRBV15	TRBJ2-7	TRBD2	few	CATSWLAGGAYEQYF	TGTGCCACCAGCTGGCTAGCGGGAGGTGCCTACGAGCAGTACTTC
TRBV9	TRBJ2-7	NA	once	CASSPSLSVVNEQYF	TGTGCCAGCAGTCCCAGTCTTAGCGTCGTTAACGAGCAGTACTTC
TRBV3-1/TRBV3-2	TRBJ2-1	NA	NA	CASSPQVKVGLNEQFF	TGTGCCAGCAGCCCCCAAGTCAAAGTAGGACTCAATGAGCAGTTCTTC
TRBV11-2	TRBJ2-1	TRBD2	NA	CASSPSGAHEQFF	TGTGCCAGCAGCCCGAGCGGGGCCCATGAGCAGTTCTTC
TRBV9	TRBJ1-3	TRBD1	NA	CASSPRQGDSGNTIYF	TGTGCCAGCAGCCCACGACAGGGAGACTCTGGAAACACCATATATTTT
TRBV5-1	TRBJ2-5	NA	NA	CASSLIGQWQETQYF	TGCGCCAGCAGCTTGATCGGACAGTGGCAAGAGACCCAGTACTTC
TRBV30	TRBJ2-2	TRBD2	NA	CACPGLVPGELFF	TGTGCCTGTCCAGGACTAGTCCCGGGGGAGCTGTTTTTT
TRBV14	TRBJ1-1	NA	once	CASSPIRDSTEAFF	TGTGCCAGCAGCCCAATCCGGGATAGCACTGAAGCTTTCTTT
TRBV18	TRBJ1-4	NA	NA	CASSLLPDLTNEKLFF	TGTGCCAGCTCTTTACTTCCGGACTTGACTAATGAAAAACTGTTTTTT
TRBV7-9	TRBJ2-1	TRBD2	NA	CASSWVAGGTNEQFF	TGTGCCAGCAGCTGGGTAGCGGGGGGCACAAATGAGCAGTTCTTC
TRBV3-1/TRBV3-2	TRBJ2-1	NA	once	CATSNEQFF	TGTGCCACTTCGAATGAGCAGTTCTTC
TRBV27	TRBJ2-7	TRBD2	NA	CASSLSGGLALPPSF	TGTGCCAGCAGTTTATCAGGGGGACTAGCGCTTCCCCCTTCCTTC
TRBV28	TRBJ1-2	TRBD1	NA	CASSPGTGDPYGYTF	TGTGCCAGCAGCCCCGGGACAGGGGATCCCTATGGCTACACCTTC
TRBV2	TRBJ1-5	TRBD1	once	CASARDSYQPQHF	TGTGCCAGCGCCCGGGACAGTTATCAGCCCCAGCATTTT
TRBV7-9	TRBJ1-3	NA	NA	CASSLSGPLPSGNTIYF	TGTGCCAGCAGCCTCTCGGGTCCACTCCCCTCTGGAAACACCATATATTTT
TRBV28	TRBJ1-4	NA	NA	CASSFSGGVFRPEKLFF	TGTGCCAGCAGTTTCTCGGGGGGCGTGTTCCGGCCTGAAAAACTGTTTTTT
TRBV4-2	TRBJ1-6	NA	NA	CASSQEVQGNSPLHF	TGTGCCAGCAGCCAAGAGGTACAGGGTAATTCACCCCTCCACTTT
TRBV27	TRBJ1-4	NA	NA	CASSGTGKGNEKLFF	TGTGCCAGCAGCGGGACTGGGAAGGGTAATGAAAAACTGTTTTTT
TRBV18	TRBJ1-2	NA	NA	CASSPRLDGGGTYGYTF	TGTGCCAGCTCACCACGATTAGACGGGGGAGGAACCTATGGCTACACCTTC
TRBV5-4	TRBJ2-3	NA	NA	CASSRRDHVTDTQYF	TGTGCCAGCAGTCGCCGGGATCACGTCACAGATACGCAGTATTTT
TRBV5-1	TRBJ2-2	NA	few	CASHTLSGAGELFF	TGCGCCAGCCATACTTTATCGGGGGCCGGGGAGCTGTTTTTT
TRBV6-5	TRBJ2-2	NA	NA	CASIEGAGGIGELFF	TGTGCCAGCATCGAAGGAGCAGGGGGGATCGGGGAGCTGTTTTTT
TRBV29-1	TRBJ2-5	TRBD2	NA	CSGGTSGQETQYF	TGCAGCGGCGGGACTAGCGGACAAGAGACCCAGTACTTC